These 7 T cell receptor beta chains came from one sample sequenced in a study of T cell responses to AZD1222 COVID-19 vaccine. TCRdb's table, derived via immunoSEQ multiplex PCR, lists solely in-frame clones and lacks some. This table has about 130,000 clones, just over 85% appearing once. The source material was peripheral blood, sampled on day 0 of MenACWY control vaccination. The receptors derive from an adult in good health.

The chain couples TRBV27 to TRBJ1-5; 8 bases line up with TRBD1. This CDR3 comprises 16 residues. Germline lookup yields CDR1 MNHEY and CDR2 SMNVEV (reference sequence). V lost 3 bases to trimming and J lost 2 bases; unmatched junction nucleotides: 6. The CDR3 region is CASSFGPGQGNQPQHF. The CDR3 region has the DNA TGTGCCAGCAGTTTCGGTCCGGGACAGGGCAATCAGCCCCAGCATTTT.

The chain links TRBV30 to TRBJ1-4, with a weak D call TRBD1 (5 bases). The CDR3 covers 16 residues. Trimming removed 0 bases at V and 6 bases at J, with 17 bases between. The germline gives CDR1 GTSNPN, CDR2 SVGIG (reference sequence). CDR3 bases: TGTGCCTGGAGTGTCGGTGGGGGGTCGGTGGATGAAAAACTGTTTTTT. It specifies CAWSVGGGSVDEKLFF.

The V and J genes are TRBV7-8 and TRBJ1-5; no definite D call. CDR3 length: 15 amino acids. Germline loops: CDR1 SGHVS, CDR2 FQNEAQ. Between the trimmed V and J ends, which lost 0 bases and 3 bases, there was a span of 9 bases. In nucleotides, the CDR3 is TGTGCCAGCAGCTTAGCGGGCGGCTTCAATCAGCCCCAGCATTTT. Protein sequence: CASSLAGGFNQPQHF.

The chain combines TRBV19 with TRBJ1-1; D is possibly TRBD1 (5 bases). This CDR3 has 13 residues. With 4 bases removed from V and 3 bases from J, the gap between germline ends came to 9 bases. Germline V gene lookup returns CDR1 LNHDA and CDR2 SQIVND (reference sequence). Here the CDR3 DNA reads TGTGCCAGTAGTACCGTGGGGGACACTGAAGCTTTCTTT. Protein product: CASSTVGDTEAFF.

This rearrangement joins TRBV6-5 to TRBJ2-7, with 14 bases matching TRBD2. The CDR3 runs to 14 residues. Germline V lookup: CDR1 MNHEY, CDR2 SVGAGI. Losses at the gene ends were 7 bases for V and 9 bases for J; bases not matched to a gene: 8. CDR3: CASTPGLAGVWQYF. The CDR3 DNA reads TGTGCCAGCACCCCGGGACTAGCGGGAGTTTGGCAGTACTTC.

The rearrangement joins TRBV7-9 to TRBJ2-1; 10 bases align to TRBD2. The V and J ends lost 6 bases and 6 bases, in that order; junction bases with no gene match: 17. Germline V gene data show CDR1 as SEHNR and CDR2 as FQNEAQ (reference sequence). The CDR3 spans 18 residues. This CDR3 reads CASRESGRAFSGFNEQFF. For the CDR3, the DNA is TGTGCCAGCAGGGAAAGCGGGAGGGCATTTTCCGGATTCAATGAGCAGTTCTTC.

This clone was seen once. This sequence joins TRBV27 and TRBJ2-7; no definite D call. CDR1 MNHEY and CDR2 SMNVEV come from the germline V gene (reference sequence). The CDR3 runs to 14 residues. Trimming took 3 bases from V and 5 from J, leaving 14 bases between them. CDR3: CASSFLLGSDEQYF. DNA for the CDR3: TGTGCCAGCAGTTTCCTGTTAGGATCGGACGAGCAGTACTTC.